The clone carrying this T cell receptor beta chain appeared once. This record belongs to a study of human T cells and chemical hapten exposure. This sample's time point: healthy volunteer bleed at 6 weeks. RNA extraction used unfractionated whole blood as the source of total RNA. Trimming left V 0 bases short and J 4 bases short, with 20 bases between. The CDR3 sequence is 18 residues long. The V gene's germline CDR1 is LNHNV and CDR2 YYDKDF (reference sequence). Individual cDNA molecules had unique molecular identifiers attached to them by the library. TCRdb analysed the RACE reads with MiXCR anew, one entry per CDR3 protein. The sample lists around 47,000 distinct CDR3 sequences, around 4% occurring once.

The sample comprised whole blood. This chain connects TRBV15 to TRBJ2-3, with D unresolved. This TCR was recovered from a human donor in good health. Some clones in this sample may be carry-over from other donors' samples. Here the CDR3 reads CATSREKGPPTLADTQYF. The CDR3 coding sequence is TGTGCCACCAGCAGAGAAAAAGGGCCCCCCACACTTGCAGATACGCAGTATTTT.